One sample yielded the 29 T cell receptor beta chains listed below, sequenced in a study of T cells in localized non-small cell lung cancer. Here immunoSEQ multiplex PCR was the method, and the copy in TCRdb shows in-frame clones only, minus some. The sample carries 38,000 or so clones, 80% to 90% recorded once. Sequencing used peripheral blood mononuclear cells, obtained before any cancer treatment. These receptors all stem from a male donor aged 60 or over with stage II lung adenocarcinoma.

The rearrangement links TRBV28 to TRBJ2-3; possible D gene TRBD1, 7 bases. There are 15 residues in the CDR3. In germline, CDR1 is MDHEN, CDR2 SYDVKM. Between the trimmed V and J ends, which lost 10 bases and 3 bases, there was a span of 20 bases. CDR3 sequence: CATLLRQGGTDTQYF. For the CDR3, the DNA is TGTGCCACCCTCTTGAGACAGGGAGGTACAGATACGCAGTATTTT.

For this clone: At one boundary the junction diverges from the germline segment, which might be a read error. The chain recombines TRBV7-8 with TRBJ2-7; 9 bases match TRBD1. CDR1 is SGHVS, CDR2 FQNEAQ, per germline. The CDR3 totals 14 residues. As DNA, the CDR3 is TGTTCCAGCAGCTTTGGACAGGGGACTTACGAGCAGTACTTC. This sequence encodes CSSSFGQGTYEQYF.

The J gene is TRBJ1-2, the V gene TRBV30, with TRBD1 as a possible D gene (5 bases). V was trimmed by 3 bases and J by 8 bases, leaving 22 bases between them. This CDR3 is built from 15 residues. Germline CDR1 reads GTSNPN; CDR2 reads SVGIG (reference sequence). CDR3 bases: TGTGCCTGGAGCGCACAGCCGGGGTCAGGGCAAGGCTACACCTTC. Encoded protein: CAWSAQPGSGQGYTF.

V is TRBV5-6 and J is TRBJ1-3; D uncertain. The CDR3 length is 14 residues. The ends were cut back, 0 bases at V and 6 bases at J, with 10 bases in the middle. Germline V CDR1 and CDR2: SGHDT, YYEEEE. This CDR3 is CASSLVVGLNTIYF. The CDR3 DNA reads TGTGCCAGCAGCTTGGTCGTTGGACTAAACACCATATATTTT.

The DNA of the CDR3 is TGTGCCAGTAGCAAGGGGGCGCCAAGCTATGGCTACACCTTC. Protein: CASSKGAPSYGYTF. The rearrangement links TRBV19 to TRBJ1-2; 7 nucleotides align to TRBD1. The CDR3 contains 14 residues. V shed 6 bases, J shed 4 bases, and the junction held 8 bases outside the gene matches. Germline lookup yields CDR1 LNHDA and CDR2 SQIVND (reference sequence).

V and J are TRBV11-3 and TRBJ2-1; a weak D match, TRBD1 (6 bases). The CDR3 loop spans 15 amino acids. CDR1 and CDR2 from the germline V gene are SGHNT and YENEEA. Trimming cost V 1 base and J 5 bases, with 12 bases left between them. As DNA, the CDR3 is TGTGCCAGCAGCTTAGGAAAAGGGGGACACAATGAGCAGTTCTTC. Translated, it gives CASSLGKGGHNEQFF.

The chain couples TRBV5-4 to TRBJ2-3; the match to TRBD2 covers 8 bases. This CDR3 spans 14 amino acids. With 2 bases clipped from V and 3 bases from J, the junction kept 2 bases outside the gene matches. Per the germline V gene, CDR1 is SGHNT and CDR2 is YYREEE (reference sequence). In DNA, the CDR3 is TGTGCCAGCAGCTTAAGCGGGAGTACAGATACGCAGTATTTT. Amino acid sequence: CASSLSGSTDTQYF.

The CDR3: CASSYGQGFYTEAFF. The CDR3 DNA sequence: TGTGCCAGCAGTTACGGACAGGGGTTCTACACTGAAGCTTTCTTT. V and J are TRBV6-5 and TRBJ1-1; 9 nucleotides match TRBD1. This CDR3 is 15 amino acids long. Germline CDR1 MNHEY, CDR2 SVGAGI. Losses at the gene ends were 2 bases for V and 3 bases for J; bases not matched to a gene: 4.

J is TRBJ1-3 and V is TRBV5-1, with 11 bases identical to TRBD1. The CDR3 spans 16 residues. V lost 6 bases, J lost 0 bases, and 5 bases stayed unmatched. CDR1 is SGHRS and CDR2 is YFSETQ in the germline V gene. CDR3: CASIPGTGGSGNTIYF. CDR3 DNA: TGCGCCAGCATCCCCGGGACAGGGGGCTCTGGAAACACCATATATTTT.

The V gene is TRBV6-5, the J gene TRBJ1-2, with TRBD1 matching over 7 bases. The CDR3 covers 11 residues. CDR1 is MNHEY and CDR2 is SVGAGI in the germline V gene. V lost 8 bases, J lost 6 bases, and 3 bases stayed unmatched. The CDR3 sequence: CASGGGDGYTF. CDR3 coding DNA: TGTGCCAGCGGAGGGGGCGATGGCTACACCTTC.

V usage is TRBV2 and J usage is TRBJ2-3; unclear D gene. This CDR3 contains 11 residues. V was clipped by 2 bases and J by 8 bases, with 5 bases between them. Germline V lookup: CDR1 SNHLY, CDR2 FYNNEI. As DNA, the CDR3 is TGTGCCAGCAGTGAACGGACTACGCAGTATTTT. Protein: CASSERTTQYF.

This clone was picked up a small number of times. This sequence joins TRBV19 and TRBJ2-5; D is unresolved. This CDR3 is built from 13 residues. Germline values: CDR1 LNHDA, CDR2 SQIVND (reference sequence). Trimming took off 5 bases at V and 5 bases at J, with 12 bases between the two ends. The CDR3 DNA is TGTGCCAGTAGTTACCCTGGGCAGGAGACCCAGTACTTC. This translates into CASSYPGQETQYF.

This chain joins TRBV18 and TRBJ2-7; 13 bases fit TRBD2. Losses at the gene ends were 8 bases for V and 2 bases for J; bases not matched to a gene: 6. In germline, CDR1 is KGHSH, CDR2 LQKENI. CDR3 length equals 15 residues. The CDR3 spells CASNSGTSGTYEQYF. The CDR3 DNA is TGTGCCAGCAATTCCGGGACTAGCGGGACCTACGAGCAGTACTTC.

The V call is TRBV5-4, the J call TRBJ1-1, with 8 positions matching TRBD1. CDR3 length: 14 amino acids. The V and J ends lost 7 bases and 1 base, in that order; junction bases with no gene match: 6. From germline, CDR1 is SGHNT and CDR2 YYREEE (reference sequence). In nucleotides, the CDR3 is TGTGCCAGCGCAGAGGACAGGGCGAACACTGAAGCTTTCTTT. Translating gives CASAEDRANTEAFF. The full variable domain, with the rest looked up from reference TRBV5-4 and TRBJ1-1, is ETGVTQSPTHLIKTRGQQVTLRCSSQSGHNTVSWYQQALGQGPQFIFQYYREEENGRGNFPPRFSGLQFPNYSSELNVNALELDDSALYLCASAEDRANTEAFFGQGTRLTVV.

V is TRBV5-1 and J is TRBJ2-7, with TRBD1 matching over 9 bases. Germline trimming cut 4 bases from V and 2 bases from J; bases unmatched to any gene: 4. This CDR3 spans 14 amino acids. Germline lookup yields CDR1 SGHRS and CDR2 YFSETQ. CDR3 region: CASSPRQGAYEQYF. Written as DNA, the CDR3 is TGCGCCAGCAGCCCGAGACAGGGGGCCTACGAGCAGTACTTC.

This clone is a singleton in its sample. The chain is built from TRBV19 and TRBJ1-5, with D maybe TRBD1 (6 bases). The germline gives CDR1 LNHDA, CDR2 SQIVND (reference sequence). V was shortened by 3 bases and J by 1 base, with 16 bases between the two germline ends. This CDR3 is built from 17 residues. CDR3 region: CASSILRGARSNQPQHF. In DNA, the CDR3 is TGTGCCAGTAGTATCTTACGGGGGGCGCGGAGCAATCAGCCCCAGCATTTT.

The CDR3 region has the DNA TGTGCCAGCTCAGTCACAGATACGCAGTATTTT. It codes for CASSVTDTQYF. The chain carries TRBV18 and TRBJ2-3; D unclear. CDR1 and CDR2 from the germline V gene are KGHSH and LQKENI. CDR3 size: 11 residues. Trimming took 5 bases from V and 2 from J, leaving 2 bases between them.

CDR3 sequence: CASKGTGPGEGYTF. As DNA, the CDR3 is TGTGCCAGCAAAGGGACAGGTCCTGGGGAGGGCTACACCTTC. The chain carries TRBV6-5 and TRBJ1-2; 8 bases line up with TRBD1. This CDR3 has 14 residues. Trimming removed 7 bases from V and 8 bases from J; junction bases left unmatched: 12. Germline CDR1 and CDR2: MNHEY and SVGAGI.

The chain links TRBV5-1 to TRBJ2-1; 11 nucleotides match TRBD2. V lost 7 bases to trimming and J lost 7 bases; unmatched junction nucleotides: 4. Germline-derived CDR1 and CDR2 are SGHRS and YFSETQ. CDR3 length: 13 residues. The CDR3: CASRLAGRNEQFF. CDR3 sequence (DNA): TGCGCCAGCCGACTAGCGGGAAGGAATGAGCAGTTCTTC.

This clone occurred once. The rearrangement joins TRBV4-1 to TRBJ2-3, with 8 bases lining up with TRBD2. Germline values: CDR1 MGHRA, CDR2 YSYEKL. This CDR3 has 17 amino acids. J gave up 4 bases and V 4 bases, and 13 bases lay outside the gene matches. The CDR3 region has the DNA TGCGCCAGCAGCCGCCCCGGGGGGGCGGGAGCCGCAGATACGCAGTATTTT. This codes for CASSRPGGAGAADTQYF.

This clone appeared once. The chain links TRBV7-2 to TRBJ2-3; D ambiguous. This CDR3 has 13 residues. CDR1 is SGHTA, CDR2 FQGNSA, per germline. Between the trimmed V and J ends, which lost 3 bases and 6 bases, there was a span of 10 bases. The CDR3 sequence: CASSFNADDTQYF. Here the CDR3 DNA reads TGTGCCAGCAGCTTTAACGCCGACGATACGCAGTATTTT.

This chain joins TRBV5-6 and TRBJ2-5; 12 nucleotides match TRBD1. The CDR3 covers 15 residues. V was clipped by 4 bases and J by 4 bases; unmatched bases: 5. The germline CDR1 and CDR2 sequences are SGHDT and YYEEEE. CDR3 in DNA: TGTGCCAGCAGCCCCGGGACAGGGGGCCGAGAGACCCAGTACTTC. Its protein product is CASSPGTGGRETQYF.

J is TRBJ2-7 and V is TRBV6-6, with a tentative D call TRBD2 (6 bases). The length of the CDR3 is 13 residues. Germline assignment: CDR1 MNHNY and CDR2 SVGAGI (reference sequence). Trimming stripped 10 bases from V and 1 base from J, with 14 bases between. The CDR3 reads CATQAGLSYEQYF. In DNA form, the CDR3 reads TGTGCCACCCAGGCGGGGCTTTCCTACGAGCAGTACTTC.

The CDR3 coding sequence is TGTGCCAGCAGTTCCGGACAGGGGTGGGACACTGAAGCTTTCTTT. Its protein product is CASSSGQGWDTEAFF. The J gene is TRBJ1-1, the V gene TRBV6-5; 9 bases match TRBD1. The CDR3 runs 15 residues. V lost 4 bases, J lost 3 bases, and 6 bases stayed unmatched. From germline, CDR1 is MNHEY and CDR2 SVGAGI.

The rearrangement uses TRBV27 and TRBJ2-7; 8 bases agree with TRBD1. The ends lost 5 bases at V and 3 bases at J; junction bases unmatched: 6. Germline V CDR1 and CDR2: MNHEY, SMNVEV (reference sequence). The CDR3 has 14 residues. In DNA, the CDR3 is TGTGCCAGCAGTAATGACAGGGGATACTACGAGCAGTACTTC. The encoded protein is CASSNDRGYYEQYF.

This clone was seen once. This rearrangement joins TRBV7-9 to TRBJ1-4; tentative D call: TRBD1 (5 bases). Germline-derived CDR1 and CDR2 are SEHNR and FQNEAQ (reference sequence). The CDR3 extends over 14 amino acids. Trimming took 5 bases from V and 2 from J, leaving 9 bases between them. The CDR3 protein is CASSRRQTNEKLFF. Written as DNA, the CDR3 is TGTGCCAGCAGCCGTAGACAGACTAATGAAAAACTGTTTTTT.

The chain is built from TRBV7-3 and TRBJ2-2; no clear D. Trimming took 4 bases from V and 6 from J, leaving 9 bases between them. The CDR3 runs 13 residues. Germline CDR1 SGHTA, CDR2 FQGTGA. CDR3 in amino acids: CASSSLGPGELFF. CDR3 DNA sequence: TGTGCCAGCAGCTCGCTGGGTCCCGGGGAGCTGTTTTTT.

The chain employs TRBV4-3 and TRBJ2-4, with 8 bases lining up with TRBD1. The J segment lost 9 bases and the V segment lost 0 bases, leaving 10 bases of the junction unmatched. Per germline, CDR1 LGHNA and CDR2 YSLEER. CDR3 size: 16 residues. The chain's CDR3 is CASSQDTGGTGTIQYF. CDR3 DNA: TGCGCCAGCAGCCAAGATACAGGGGGGACAGGAACCATTCAGTACTTC.

The chain uses TRBV2 and TRBJ1-5; TRBD1 is a possible D gene (6 bases). Germline assignment: CDR1 SNHLY and CDR2 FYNNEI. Trimming pared 5 bases from V and 5 bases from J, leaving 7 bases between. This CDR3 has 12 residues. The CDR3 DNA reads TGTGCCAGCAGTACAGGGTATCAGCCCCAGCATTTT. It is translated as CASSTGYQPQHF.